Here is one T cell receptor (beta chain) with its context. The antigen remains unidentified. This entry is derived from a study of cytomegalovirus exposure and HLA in healthy donors. In the study overall: It was reported in a later analysis that the same platform had been used for the roughly 110 validation repertoires as for the approximately 670 first-cohort repertoires.

Separate from the 666-subject first cohort, the roughly 120-subject validation cohort was the one that the donors belonged to. Whole-study findings and limits: Reports showed the classifier diagnosing cytomegalovirus status with high specificity and sensitivity. Cytomegalovirus association was listed for under 200 TCR beta chains.

Using immunoSEQ multiplex PCR, the repertoire was profiled, and TCRdb retains in-frame clones only, with some absent. Among approximately 160,000 clones listed, roughly 84% were seen once. This receptor was obtained from a young man in good health and CMV-seropositive. Sequencing was done on a sample of PBMCs.

The CDR3 here is CASQGAQGVPGNTIYF. Written as DNA, the CDR3 is TGTGCCAGCCAGGGCGCGCAGGGCGTCCCTGGAAACACCATATATTTT. The V and J genes are TRBV2 and TRBJ1-3; D is possibly TRBD1 (5 bases). The CDR3 loop spans 16 amino acids. V lost 8 bases and J 2 bases, leaving 19 bases between the germline ends. Germline CDR1 reads SNHLY; CDR2 reads FYNNEI.